This T cell receptor beta chain emerged from a study of shared clonotypes between healthy human individuals. Study overall: Donors consisted of two women and a few men between 18 and 49.

Study findings and constraints: Naive subsets typically showed greater estimated richness than memory subsets.

Per the original methods: There were no quality scores in the junction-only immunoSEQ sequences, so filtering differed. Some clones are missing from TCRdb's copy, which holds only in-frame ones; the method was immunoSEQ multiplex PCR. V and J calls and clone size are as listed in that table; D and trimming were resolved from the DNA. The sample holds about 2.3 million clones, just under 95% seen once. Naive CD45RA+ and memory CD45RA-negative subsets were split from CD4+ cells. Germline CDR1 is SGHAT and CDR2 is FQNNGV. The CDR3 spans 13 residues. V shed 1 base and J shed 6 bases, with 10 bases lying between them. Notes on this clone: The antigen is not known.

Material: naive CD4+ T cells from PBMCs. Subset of the sample: CD45RA+ positively selected. The chain recombines TRBV11-2 with TRBJ2-7; tentative D call: TRBD1 (5 bases). This receptor was obtained from a man aged 18 to 30 in good health. Some clones in this sample may be carry-over from other donors' samples. The CDR3 here is CASSLVRTPEQYF. As DNA, the CDR3 is TGTGCCAGCAGCTTAGTTCGGACACCCGAGCAGTACTTC.